These 16 T cell receptor beta chains were sequenced from one sample in a study of cytomegalovirus exposure and HLA in healthy donors (dated by TCRdb to between 2016 and 2019). The library was built by means of the immunoSEQ multiplex PCR assay. For the multiplex PCR, a mixture combining 60 forward primers for TCR Vbeta segments and 13 reverse primers for TCR Jbeta segments was used. This immuneACCESS table, as held by TCRdb, lists in-frame sequences with V and J called but not all clones. Of the missing ones, under half trace to an unresolved V gene in checked studies; the others have no known cause. The sample table holds over 150,000 clones, of which approximately 80% were seen once. The top ten hold approximately 3% of the sample. The specimen was PBMCs. The receptors shown here come from a woman under 40 in good health and CMV-seronegative.

The chain links TRBV7-2 to TRBJ2-7; TRBD2 matches at 13 bases. Looked up from germline, CDR1 is SGHTA and CDR2 is FQGNSA. The CDR3 has 17 residues. The trim removed 5 bases at V and 5 bases at J, leaving 12 bases unmatched. Here the CDR3 reads CASSQTSGRPWGDEQYF. The CDR3 DNA sequence: TGTGCCAGCAGCCAGACTAGCGGGAGGCCCTGGGGAGACGAGCAGTACTTC.

In nucleotides, the CDR3 is TGCGCCAGCAGCTTGGGAGCGGCGAGCTCCTACAATGAGCAGTTCTTC. This codes for CASSLGAASSYNEQFF. This sequence joins TRBV5-1 and TRBJ2-1, with D possibly matching TRBD2 (5 bases). CDR3 size: 16 residues. CDR1 is SGHRS and CDR2 is YFSETQ in the germline V gene. Trimming left V 0 bases short and J 0 bases short, with 10 bases between.

The chain joins TRBV9 to TRBJ2-1; tentatively, D is TRBD2 (5 bases). Germline CDR1 reads SGDLS; CDR2 reads YYNGEE. The CDR3 covers 15 residues. The V end was cut by 0 bases, the J end by 4 bases, with 11 bases between. CDR3 loop: CASSVGISVYNEQFF. The CDR3 DNA follows: TGTGCCAGCAGCGTAGGTATTAGCGTGTACAATGAGCAGTTCTTC. The full variable domain, with the rest looked up from reference TRBV9 and TRBJ2-1, is DSGVTQTPKHLITATGQRVTLRCSPRSGDLSVYWYQQSLDQGLQFLIQYYNGEERAKGNILERFSAQQFPDLHSELNLSSLELGDSALYFCASSVGISVYNEQFFGPGTRLTVL.

The chain is built from TRBV18 and TRBJ2-7; TRBD1 agrees at 8 bases. Germline-derived CDR1 and CDR2 are KGHSH and LQKENI. The CDR3 is 15 amino acids. The V and J ends lost 0 bases and 0 bases, in that order; junction bases with no gene match: 1. The CDR3 spells CASSPPTGASYEQYF. CDR3 in DNA: TGTGCCAGCTCACCACCGACAGGGGCCTCCTACGAGCAGTACTTC.

This clone was counted a few times. The V and J genes are TRBV4-2 and TRBJ2-5; 10 bases match TRBD2. Germline V CDR1 and CDR2: LGHNA, YNFKEQ. V dropped 1 base and J dropped 5; count of bases not matched to a gene: 4. The CDR3 sequence is 15 residues long. The CDR3, as DNA: TGTGCCAGCAGCCAAGGAACTAGCGGGGCCGAGACCCAGTACTTC. Translated, it gives CASSQGTSGAETQYF.

The chain links TRBV11-2 to TRBJ2-1, with 7 bases lining up with TRBD2. The germline gives CDR1 SGHAT, CDR2 FQNNGV. With 4 bases clipped from V and 5 bases from J, the junction kept 8 bases outside the gene matches. The CDR3 sequence is 15 residues long. The CDR3, as DNA: TGTGCCAGCAGCTACCGGACTAGTCTTAACAATGAGCAGTTCTTC. It is translated as CASSYRTSLNNEQFF.

This clone was counted between two and nine times. This chain uses TRBV14 with TRBJ2-7; 10 bases agree with TRBD1. Germline values: CDR1 SGHDN, CDR2 FVKESK. The CDR3 has 15 amino acids. V shed 5 bases, J shed 6 bases, and the junction held 10 bases outside the gene matches. The CDR3 bases are TGTGCCAGCAGCTGGAAGACAGGGGGCGCGGTCGAGCAGTACTTC. Its translation: CASSWKTGGAVEQYF.

The CDR3 here is CASSGRAGAMNTEAFF. CDR3 DNA sequence: TGTGCCAGCAGCGGCAGAGCAGGTGCCATGAACACTGAAGCTTTCTTT. The chain couples TRBV7-6 to TRBJ1-1; D not certain. The germline CDR1 and CDR2 sequences are SGHVS and FNYEAQ. Deletions cut 5 bases from V and 0 bases from J, with 16 bases between. This CDR3 is built from 16 residues. The whole variable domain, filled in from reference TRBV7-6 and TRBJ1-1, reads GAGVSQSPRYKVTKRGQDVALRCDPISGHVSLYWYRQALGQGPEFLTYFNYEAQQDKSGLPNDRFSAERPEGSISTLTIQRTEQRDSAMYRCASSGRAGAMNTEAFFGQGTRLTVV.

V is TRBV27 and J is TRBJ2-7; D is perhaps TRBD1 (6 bases). V lost 3 bases and J lost 2, with 11 bases in between. The CDR3 consists of 14 residues. Germline V gene sequence: CDR1 MNHEY, CDR2 SMNVEV (reference sequence). The CDR3 DNA sequence: TGTGCCAGCAGTTTCAGGGGCCCGACCTACGAGCAGTACTTC. It specifies CASSFRGPTYEQYF.

V and J are TRBV18 and TRBJ1-4, with D maybe TRBD1 (5 bases). The length of the CDR3 is 15 residues. The V gene lost 2 bases and the J gene lost 7 bases, with 14 bases spanning the gap. The V gene's germline CDR1 is KGHSH and CDR2 LQKENI. CDR3 in DNA: TGTGCCAGCTCACCAGGTTCGGACAAGGCTGAAAAACTGTTTTTT. Translated: CASSPGSDKAEKLFF.

The chain recombines TRBV19 with TRBJ1-4; D remains ambiguous. Trimming shortened V by 4 bases and J by 14 bases, and 11 bases separated the two germline ends. The CDR3 runs 11 residues. The V gene's germline CDR1 is LNHDA and CDR2 SQIVND (reference sequence). For the CDR3, the DNA is TGTGCCAGTAGTAGGAGCGGTGTTCTGTTTTTT. Amino acid sequence: CASSRSGVLFF.

This sequence joins TRBV2 and TRBJ1-4, with 7 bases lining up with TRBD1. CDR1 is SNHLY, CDR2 FYNNEI, per germline. The CDR3 extends over 13 amino acids. Trimming took 9 bases from V and 7 from J; bases not matched to a gene: 8. The CDR3 nucleotides are TGTGCCAGTCGACAGGGTCTGGGTGAAAAACTGTTTTTT. Encoded protein: CASRQGLGEKLFF.

In DNA form, the CDR3 reads TGTGCCAGTGGACACAGGGGGCCTCAGCCCCAGCATTTT. Translated, it gives CASGHRGPQPQHF. The chain carries TRBV19 and TRBJ1-5, with TRBD1 identical over 9 bases. Germline V gives CDR1 LNHDA, CDR2 SQIVND (reference sequence). V was pared by 8 bases and J by 6 bases, with 5 bases of the junction left unmatched. The CDR3 has 13 amino acids.

The CDR3 nucleotides are TGTGCCAGCCGCCGAGGGGGATTTCCTGGGGCCAACGTCCTGACTTTC. Amino acids: CASRRGGFPGANVLTF. The chain combines TRBV28 with TRBJ2-6; tentatively, D is TRBD1 (6 bases). CDR3 size: 16 residues. CDR1 MDHEN and CDR2 SYDVKM come from the germline V gene. Trimming took off 8 bases at V and 2 bases at J, with 16 bases between the two ends.

This clone was counted between two and nine times. The chain recombines TRBV6-5 with TRBJ2-2; D perhaps matches TRBD2 (5 bases). This CDR3 region has 14 residues. V was trimmed by 0 bases and J by 5 bases, leaving 7 bases between them. Germline CDR1 MNHEY, CDR2 SVGAGI. CDR3 sequence (DNA): TGTGCCAGCAGTTACTCGCGGGTTACCGGGGAGCTGTTTTTT. Its translation: CASSYSRVTGELFF.

The chain combines TRBV10-3 with TRBJ1-1; TRBD1 is a possible D gene (5 bases). Germline V gene data show CDR1 as ENHRY and CDR2 as SYGVKD. V lost 6 bases, J lost 4 bases, and 12 bases lay in between. There are 13 residues in the CDR3. For the CDR3, the DNA is TGTGCCATCAGGGGGGGAGAGGGCACTGAAGCTTTCTTT. Its protein is CAIRGGEGTEAFF.